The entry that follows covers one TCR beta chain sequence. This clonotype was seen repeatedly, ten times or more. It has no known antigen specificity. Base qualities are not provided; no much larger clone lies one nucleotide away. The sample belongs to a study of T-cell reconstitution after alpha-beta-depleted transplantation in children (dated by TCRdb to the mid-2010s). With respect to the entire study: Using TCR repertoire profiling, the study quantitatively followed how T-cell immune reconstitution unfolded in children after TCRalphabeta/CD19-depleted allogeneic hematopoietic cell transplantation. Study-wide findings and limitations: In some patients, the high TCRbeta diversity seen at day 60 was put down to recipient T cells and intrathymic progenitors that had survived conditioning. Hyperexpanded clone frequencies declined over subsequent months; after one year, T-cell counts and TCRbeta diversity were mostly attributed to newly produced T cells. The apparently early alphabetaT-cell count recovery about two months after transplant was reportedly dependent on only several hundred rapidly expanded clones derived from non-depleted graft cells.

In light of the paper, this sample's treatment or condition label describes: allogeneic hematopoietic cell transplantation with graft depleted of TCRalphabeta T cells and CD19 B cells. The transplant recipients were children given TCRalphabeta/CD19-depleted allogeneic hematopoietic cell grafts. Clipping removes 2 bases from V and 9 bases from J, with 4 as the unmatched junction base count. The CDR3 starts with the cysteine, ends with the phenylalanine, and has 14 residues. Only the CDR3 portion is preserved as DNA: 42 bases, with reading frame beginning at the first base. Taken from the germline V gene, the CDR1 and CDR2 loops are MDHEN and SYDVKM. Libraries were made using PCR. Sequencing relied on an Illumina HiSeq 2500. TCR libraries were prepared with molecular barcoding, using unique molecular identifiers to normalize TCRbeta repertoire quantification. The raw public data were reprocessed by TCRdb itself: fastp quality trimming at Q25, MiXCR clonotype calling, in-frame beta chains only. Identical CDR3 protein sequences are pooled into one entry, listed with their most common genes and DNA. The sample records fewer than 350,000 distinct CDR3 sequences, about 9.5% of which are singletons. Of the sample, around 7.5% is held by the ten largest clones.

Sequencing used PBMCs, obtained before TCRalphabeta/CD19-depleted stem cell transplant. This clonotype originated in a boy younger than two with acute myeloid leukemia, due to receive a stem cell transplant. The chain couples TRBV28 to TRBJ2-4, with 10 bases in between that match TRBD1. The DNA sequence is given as TGTGCCAGCAGTTTAGGGGGACAGGGGTCCATTCAGTACTTC. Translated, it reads CASSLGGQGSIQYF.